These T cell receptor beta chains were read from a single sample in a study of HIV-infected patients and healthy controls. MiXCR, run by TCRdb on the 5' RACE reads, gives a single entry per CDR3 protein. This table has approximately 17,000 distinct CDR3 sequences, more than 7.5% appearing once. Specimen: blood. Every receptor here comes from an adult in good health. The CDR3 runs from the conserved cysteine through the conserved F or W. D genes are given only for firm matches. Part of the rows lack a size; the others show once, few, many or a class for expanded clones.

len	v_gene	d_gene	j_gene	abundance	CDR3nt	CDR3aa
17	TRBV29-1	-	TRBJ1-6	many	TGCAGCGTTGAAGTCTCAGGGGATTGGATAAATAATTCACCCCTCCACTTT	CSVEVSGDWINNSPLHF
14	TRBV19	-	TRBJ1-1	many	TGTGCCAGTAGTATAAGTCCTGGCTACACTGAAGCTTTCTTT	CASSISPGYTEAFF
12	TRBV19	-	TRBJ2-2	many	TGTGCCAGCAGACAGAGTACCGGGGAGCTGTTTTTT	CASRQSTGELFF
14	TRBV12-3/TRBV12-4	-	TRBJ1-5	many	TGTGCCAGCAGTTTAGGAAATGGTCTCAAGCCCCAGCATTTT	CASSLGNGLKPQHF
13	TRBV14	-	TRBJ1-1	many	TGTGCCAGCAGCCAAGATTCCCTAGGTTGGGCTTTCTTT	CASSQDSLGWAFF
16	TRBV21-1	-	TRBJ2-1	many	TGTGCCAGCAGCAATCCCGGACAGGGCAACTACAATGAGCAGTTCTTC	CASSNPGQGNYNEQFF
15	TRBV19	-	TRBJ1-5	-	TGTGCCAGTAGTATGTCGCTTTATAGCAATCAGCCCCAGCATTTT	CASSMSLYSNQPQHF
11	TRBV6-4	-	TRBJ1-1	medium-sized	TGTGCCAGCAGTGGACTCCAAGCTTTTTTCTTT	CASSGLQAFFF
15	TRBV6-5	-	TRBJ2-3	many	TGTGCCAGCAGTTACTCGATGCAGGGAGCAGATACGCAGTATTTT	CASSYSMQGADTQYF
19	TRBV18	TRBD1	TRBJ2-6	-	TGTGCCAGCTCACATTTCCCGGGACAGGGGAGCTCTGGGGCCAACGTCCTGACTTTC	CASSHFPGQGSSGANVLTF
12	TRBV6-5	TRBD1	TRBJ1-2	many	TGTGCCAGCAGCCGGACAGGCGGCGGCTACACCTTC	CASSRTGGGYTF
17	TRBV3-1	-	TRBJ2-2	many	TGTGCCAGCAGCCAAGATTTGATGGTACGGAACACCGGGGAGCTGTTTTTT	CASSQDLMVRNTGELFF
13	TRBV11-3	-	TRBJ2-1	few	TGTGCCAGCAGCTTAGCCGGGAGAAATGAGCAGTTCTTC	CASSLAGRNEQFF
14	TRBV6-2/TRBV6-3	TRBD1	TRBJ1-2	many	TGTGCCAGCAGCCCGGGGACAGGGGCTTCCGGCTACACCTTC	CASSPGTGASGYTF
15	TRBV27	-	TRBJ1-1	many	TGTGCCAGCTCTGAGTATGGAGGAATGAACACTGAAGCTTTCTTT	CASSEYGGMNTEAFF
16	TRBV19	TRBD1	TRBJ1-5	-	TGTGCCAGTAGTATAAACGCAGGGGGGTACAATCAGCCCCAGCATTTT	CASSINAGGYNQPQHF
14	TRBV20-1	TRBD2	TRBJ2-3	many	TGCAGTGCTAGAGACGCGGGAGGGATGGATACGCAGTATTTT	CSARDAGGMDTQYF
14	TRBV7-2	TRBD1	TRBJ1-1	-	TGTGCCAGCCTGCGACAGGGGGGGGACACTGAAGCTTTCTTT	CASLRQGGDTEAFF
17	TRBV7-2	-	TRBJ1-4	-	TGTGCCAGCAGCCGGGGCGGGGGTAGAAGGGAAAATGAAAAACTGTTTTTT	CASSRGGGRRENEKLFF
12	TRBV20-1	-	TRBJ2-5	many	TGCAGTGCTAGACCCCCAGTCGAGACCCAGTACTTC	CSARPPVETQYF
13	TRBV29-1	TRBD1	TRBJ2-3	many	TGCAGCGTCGGGACAGGCGGCACAGATACGCAGTATTTT	CSVGTGGTDTQYF
16	TRBV6-2/TRBV6-3	TRBD2	TRBJ2-1	many	TGTGCCAGCAGTTGGGGTAGCGGGAGGGCCGGGTATGAGCAGTTCTTC	CASSWGSGRAGYEQFF
13	TRBV20-1	TRBD1	TRBJ2-7	many	TGCAGTGCTAGGGGGGACAGTGACTACGAGCAGTACTTC	CSARGDSDYEQYF
18	TRBV30	TRBD1	TRBJ2-6	many	TGTGCCTGGAGTGTAAAGACAGGGGGCGCAGCTGGGGCCAACGTCCTGACTTTC	CAWSVKTGGAAGANVLTF
14	TRBV28	-	TRBJ2-2	medium-sized	TGTGCCAGCCGCCGGGACATCGAGGGCGGGGAGCTGTTTTTT	CASRRDIEGGELFF
17	TRBV4-3	TRBD2	TRBJ2-3	many	TGCGCCAGCAGCCAAGGGGCGCGGGGAGGGAGATCCGATACGCAGTATTTT	CASSQGARGGRSDTQYF
13	TRBV30	-	TRBJ2-2	few	TGTGCCTGGAACGGTTGGAACACCGGGGAGCTGTTTTTT	CAWNGWNTGELFF
18	TRBV4-1	TRBD1	TRBJ1-3	many	TGCGCCAGCAGCCAATTCCTAGGGACAGAATCCTCTGGAAACACCATATATTTT	CASSQFLGTESSGNTIYF
15	TRBV7-3	-	TRBJ1-5	many	TGTGCCAGCAGCCTACAATGGGATAGCAATCAGCCCCAGCATTTT	CASSLQWDSNQPQHF
13	TRBV4-3	-	TRBJ2-2	many	TGCGCCAGCAGCCAAGACGGTGCCGGGGAGCTGTTTTTT	CASSQDGAGELFF
13	TRBV5-4	-	TRBJ2-3	many	TGTGCCAGCAGCTTGGCCGCTAGCGATACGCAGTATTTT	CASSLAASDTQYF
15	TRBV7-9	TRBD1	TRBJ1-2	many	TGTGCCAGCAGCTTAGGGACAGGGGGCGACTATGGCTACACCTTC	CASSLGTGGDYGYTF
16	TRBV20-1	-	TRBJ2-3	-	TGCAGTGCTAGAGATAGGGAGGATGTGCGCACAGATACGCAGTATTTT	CSARDREDVRTDTQYF
15	TRBV19	TRBD2	TRBJ2-5	many	TGTGCCAGTAGTATGGATGTTAGCGGGATAGAGACCCAGTACTTC	CASSMDVSGIETQYF
14	TRBV10-3	TRBD1	TRBJ2-5	-	TGTGCCATCAGGGGGGACAGGCCGCAAGAGACCCAGTACTTC	CAIRGDRPQETQYF
14	TRBV6-1	TRBD2	TRBJ2-3	few	TGTGCCAGCAGTGCCGCGGGAGGGACAGATACGCAGTATTTT	CASSAAGGTDTQYF
12	TRBV6-5	-	TRBJ1-1	many	TGTGCCAGCGGGGAGGGTTACACTGAAGCTTTCTTT	CASGEGYTEAFF
14	TRBV19	TRBD2	TRBJ2-3	-	TGTGCCAGTAGTTGGGGGAGGGCCACAGATACGCAGTATTTT	CASSWGRATDTQYF